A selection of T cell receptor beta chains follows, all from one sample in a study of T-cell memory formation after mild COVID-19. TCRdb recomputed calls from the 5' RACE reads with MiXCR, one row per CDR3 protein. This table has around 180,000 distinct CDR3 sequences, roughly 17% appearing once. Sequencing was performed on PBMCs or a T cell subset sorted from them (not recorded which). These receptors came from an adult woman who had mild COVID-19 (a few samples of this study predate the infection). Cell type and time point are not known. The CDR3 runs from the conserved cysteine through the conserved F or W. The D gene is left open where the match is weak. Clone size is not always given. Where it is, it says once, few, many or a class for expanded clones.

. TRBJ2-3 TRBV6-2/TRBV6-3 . CASTGQTFTDTQYF TGTGCCAGCACAGGGCAGACCTTCACAGATACGCAGTATTTT
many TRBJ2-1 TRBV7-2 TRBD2 CASSLERGRARHF TGTGCCAGCAGCTTAGAGCGCGGGAGGGCCCGCCACTTC
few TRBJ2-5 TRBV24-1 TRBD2 CATSDPVAGGLETQYF TGTGCCACCAGTGATCCCGTAGCGGGAGGCTTGGAGACCCAGTACTTC
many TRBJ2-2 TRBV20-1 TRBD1 CSAASGGASGELFF TGCAGTGCAGCATCAGGGGGCGCATCCGGGGAGCTGTTTTTT
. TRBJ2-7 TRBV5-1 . CASSPQPRADEQYF TGCGCCAGCAGCCCCCAACCCCGGGCAGACGAGCAGTACTTC
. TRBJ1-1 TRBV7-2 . CASSHRVTEAFF TGTGCCAGCAGTCACAGGGTCACTGAAGCTTTCTTT
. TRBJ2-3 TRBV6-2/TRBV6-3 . CASSLLRGTDTQYF TGTGCCAGCAGTTTACTAAGGGGCACAGATACGCAGTATTTT
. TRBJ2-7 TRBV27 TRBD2 CASILTLAGAYEQYF TGTGCCAGCATCCTAACTCTAGCGGGGGCCTACGAGCAGTACTTC
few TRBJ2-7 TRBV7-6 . CASSLVHGANYEQYF TGTGCCAGCAGCTTAGTTCATGGGGCCAACTACGAGCAGTACTTC
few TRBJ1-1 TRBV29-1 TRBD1 CSVEEGGLLELRSSEAFF TGCAGCGTTGAAGAAGGGGGCCTTCTCGAGTTGAGGAGCTCTGAAGCTTTCTTT
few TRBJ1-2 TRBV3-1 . CASSRQVVSYGYTF TGTGCCAGCAGCCGCCAGGTGGTATCCTATGGCTACACCTTC
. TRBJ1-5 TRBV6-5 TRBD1 CASSSSGTGKAVAQHF TGTGCCAGCAGTTCTTCTGGGACAGGGAAGGCTGTGGCCCAGCATTTT
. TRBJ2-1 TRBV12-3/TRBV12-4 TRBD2 CAVGLAGITAEQFF TGTGCCGTCGGACTAGCGGGAATTACGGCTGAGCAGTTCTTC
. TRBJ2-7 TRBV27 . CASSLLLQAIPYEQYF TGTGCCAGCAGTTTATTACTGCAGGCGATTCCCTACGAGCAGTACTTC
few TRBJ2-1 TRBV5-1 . CASSLATGEIYNEQFF TGCGCCAGCAGCTTGGCCACCGGGGAAATTTACAATGAGCAGTTCTTC
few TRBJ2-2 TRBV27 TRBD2 CASRARGAGDTGELFF TGTGCCAGCAGGGCCCGGGGAGCGGGAGACACCGGGGAGCTGTTTTTT
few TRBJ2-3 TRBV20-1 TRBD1 CSALVGQGTDTQYF TGCAGTGCTCTCGTGGGACAGGGCACAGATACGCAGTATTTT
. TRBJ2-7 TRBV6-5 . CASSYRGAGTYEQYF TGTGCCAGCAGTTACCGGGGGGCAGGGACCTACGAGCAGTACTTC
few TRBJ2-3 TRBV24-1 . CATSDLRGTDTQYF TGTGCCACCAGTGATTTACGAGGCACAGATACGCAGTATTTT
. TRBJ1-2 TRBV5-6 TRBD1 CASSRNRDRGPPTF TGTGCCAGCAGCAGAAACCGGGACAGGGGGCCCCCCACCTTC
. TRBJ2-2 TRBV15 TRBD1 CATSSWTGANTGELFF TGTGCCACCAGCTCCTGGACAGGGGCAAACACCGGGGAGCTGTTTTTT
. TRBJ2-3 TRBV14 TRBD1 CASSQITGGTDTQYF TGTGCCAGCAGCCAAATAACAGGGGGCACAGATACGCAGTATTTT
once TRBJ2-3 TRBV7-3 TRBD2 CASSSSPLGGDTQYF TGTGCCAGCAGCTCATCCCCGCTGGGGGGGGATACGCAGTATTTT
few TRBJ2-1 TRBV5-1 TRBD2 CASSLDSSGRYNEQFF TGCGCCAGCAGCTTGGATTCTAGCGGGAGGTACAATGAGCAGTTCTTC
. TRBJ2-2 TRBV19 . CASSIDKGTGELFF TGTGCCAGTAGTATTGACAAAGGGACCGGGGAGCTGTTTTTT
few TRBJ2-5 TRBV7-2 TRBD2 CASSRDYYQETQYF TGTGCCAGCAGCAGGGACTACTACCAAGAGACCCAGTACTTC
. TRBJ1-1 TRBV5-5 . CASSLLVTHNTEAFF TGTGCCAGCAGCTTGTTGGTGACACACAACACTGAAGCTTTCTTT
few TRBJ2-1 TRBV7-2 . CASSLWDEQFF TGTGCCAGCAGCCTCTGGGATGAGCAGTTCTTC
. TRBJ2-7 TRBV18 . CASSPRWGSVGEQYF TGTGCCAGCTCACCACGGTGGGGCTCGGTCGGCGAGCAGTACTTC
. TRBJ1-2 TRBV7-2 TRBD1 CASSRKAGQGVFYGYTF TGTGCCAGCAGCCGGAAGGCGGGACAGGGGGTATTCTATGGCTACACCTTC
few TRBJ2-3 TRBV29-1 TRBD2 CSVYGRAWSTDTQYF TGCAGCGTTTACGGGAGGGCATGGAGCACAGATACGCAGTATTTT
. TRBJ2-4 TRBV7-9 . CASSLYPARGKNIQYF TGTGCCAGCAGCTTATACCCCGCCAGGGGTAAAAACATTCAGTACTTC
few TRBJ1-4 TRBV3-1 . CASSFTGKPGEKLFF TGTGCCAGCAGCTTCACCGGGAAGCCAGGTGAAAAACTGTTTTTT
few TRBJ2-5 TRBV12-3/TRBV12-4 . CASSSALETQYF TGTGCCAGCAGTAGCGCCTTGGAGACCCAGTACTTC
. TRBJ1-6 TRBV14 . CASSPRRKNSPLHF TGTGCCAGCAGCCCCCGGAGGAAGAATTCACCCCTCCACTTT
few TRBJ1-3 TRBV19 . CASSMSRGGNTIYF TGTGCCAGTAGTATGTCCAGGGGAGGAAACACCATATATTTT
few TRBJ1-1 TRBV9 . CASSLGPGGRATEAFF TGTGCCAGCAGCCTAGGTCCCGGTGGCAGGGCCACTGAAGCTTTCTTT
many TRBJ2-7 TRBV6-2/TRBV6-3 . CASRPDPYEQYF TGTGCCAGCAGACCGGACCCCTACGAGCAGTACTTC
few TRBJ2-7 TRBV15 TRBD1 CATSPRTGAYEQYF TGTGCCACCAGCCCGAGGACAGGGGCCTACGAGCAGTACTTC
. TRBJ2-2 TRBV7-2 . CASSDRSNTGELFF TGTGCCAGCAGTGACAGATCTAACACCGGGGAGCTGTTTTTT
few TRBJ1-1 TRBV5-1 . CASSLLEKTEAFF TGCGCCAGCAGCTTGCTGGAAAAAACTGAAGCTTTCTTT
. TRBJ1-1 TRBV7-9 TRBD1 CASSDGTGLTEAFF TGTGCCAGCAGCGACGGGACAGGCTTGACTGAAGCTTTCTTT
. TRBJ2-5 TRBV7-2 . CASSLGGTDETQYF TGTGCCAGCAGCTTAGGCGGGACAGATGAGACCCAGTACTTC
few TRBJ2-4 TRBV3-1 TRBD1 CASSLQGAGNIQYF TGTGCCAGCAGCTTACAGGGGGCCGGGAACATTCAGTACTTC
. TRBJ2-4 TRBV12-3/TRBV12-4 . CASSLGEKGLPVQYF TGTGCCAGCAGTTTAGGCGAGAAAGGACTCCCCGTTCAGTACTTC
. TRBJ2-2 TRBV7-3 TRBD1 CASGRGPNGELFF TGTGCCAGCGGCAGGGGGCCGAACGGGGAGCTGTTTTTT
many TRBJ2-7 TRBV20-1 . CSANDATYEQYF TGCAGTGCTAACGACGCAACCTACGAGCAGTACTTC
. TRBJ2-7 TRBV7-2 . CASSLAGGAVGNEQYF TGTGCCAGCAGCTTAGCGGGGGGGGCGGTCGGGAACGAGCAGTACTTC
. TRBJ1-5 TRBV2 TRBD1 CASKDRVDQPQHF TGTGCCAGCAAGGACAGGGTGGATCAGCCCCAGCATTTT
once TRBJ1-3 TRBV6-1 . CASSERRGISGNTIYF TGTGCCAGCAGTGAAAGGAGGGGGATCTCTGGAAACACCATATATTTT
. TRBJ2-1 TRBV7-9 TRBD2 CASSAIKSGGTDEQFF TGTGCCAGCAGCGCAATAAAGAGCGGGGGGACTGATGAGCAGTTCTTC
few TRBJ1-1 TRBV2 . CASGTSTEAFF TGTGCCAGTGGGACCAGCACTGAAGCTTTCTTT
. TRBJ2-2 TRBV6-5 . CASRAQNTGELFF TGTGCCAGCAGGGCACAAAACACCGGGGAGCTGTTTTTT
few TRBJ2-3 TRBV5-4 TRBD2 CASRSLGGGRGDTQYF TGTGCCAGCAGATCCCTCGGGGGCGGGAGGGGAGATACGCAGTATTTT
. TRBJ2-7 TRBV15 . CATSRDVNYEQYF TGTGCCACCAGCAGAGACGTTAACTACGAGCAGTACTTC
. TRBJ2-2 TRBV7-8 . CASSLTLLGELFF TGTGCCAGCAGCTTAACACTGTTGGGGGAGCTGTTTTTT
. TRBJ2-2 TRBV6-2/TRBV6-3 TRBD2 CASRASGSRNTGELFF TGTGCCAGCAGAGCTAGCGGGAGCCGGAACACCGGGGAGCTGTTTTTT
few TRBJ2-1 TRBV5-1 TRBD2 CASSLASGGAGEQFF TGCGCCAGCAGCTTGGCTAGCGGGGGGGCCGGGGAGCAGTTCTTC
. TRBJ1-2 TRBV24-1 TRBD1 CATSTAGQSYGYTF TGTGCCACCAGTACCGCGGGACAGAGTTATGGCTACACCTTC